The rows below give T cell receptor beta chains drawn from one sample of a study of CD8 T cells in ankylosing spondylitis. TCRdb reanalysed the 5' RACE reads using MiXCR and keeps one entry per CDR3 protein. This sample has 250,000 or so distinct CDR3 sequences; roughly a tenth occur once, and the top ten carry approximately 2.5%. Material for sequencing was blood, either unsorted or a sorted T cell fraction (not recorded which). Source of these receptors: a male donor with ankylosing spondylitis or in good health (not recorded which). The CDR3 runs from the conserved cysteine through the conserved F or W.

TRBV5-1	CASCLAGEADTQYF
TRBV20-1	CSARTPLASSYEQYF
TRBV7-9	CASSLAGLEDQPQHF
TRBV20-1	CSAKRSTDTQYF
TRBV5-1	CASCRRDSGDTQYF
TRBV5-1	CASSLEGTGGAEQYF
TRBV7-8	CASSVTPTKSYNEQFF
TRBV5-1	CASSLVGGSQPQHF
TRBV11-2	CASSPGLAGRADTQYF
TRBV7-7	CASSLGTASGNTIYF
TRBV21-1	CASSKEDRRIIYGYTF
TRBV7-9	CASRPALNTEAFF
TRBV29-1	CSVDGQDYEQYF
TRBV7-2	CASSPEGMNTEAFF
TRBV3-1	CASSHGQANYGYTF
TRBV4-1	CASSQDTGVPREQYF
TRBV20-1	CSAPPPSGRNNEQFF
TRBV3-1	CASSRYSLAGGIEQYF
TRBV20-1	CSARDPSQETQYF
TRBV20-1	CSAREGHAPLHF
TRBV5-1	CASSLFNSPYNEQFF
TRBV7-2	CASSRGPGPYGYTF
TRBV20-1	CSAITGTSDHNEQFF
TRBV20-1	CSAKASTDTQYF
TRBV4-1	CASSFRDGGTDTQYF
TRBV20-1	CSARDSRQGGSMGNTVYF
TRBV5-1	CASSPWAREGQFF
TRBV24-1	CATSDPNEQFF
TRBV12-3/TRBV12-4	CASSGPREAFF
TRBV11-2	CASSLEGFSYNEQFF
TRBV20-1	CSARDGTGDNSPLHF
TRBV5-1	CASSLAGDPSYNEQFF
TRBV20-1	CSARDRAHYNEQFF
TRBV5-1	CASSVGTGGTQPQHF
TRBV4-2	CASSQSSGKETQYF
TRBV7-6	CASSPHSTDTQYF
TRBV11-2	CASSFFGAVQADAEQYF
TRBV20-1	CSAPRATYEQYF
TRBV5-6	CASSLRSRAEAFF
TRBV20-1	CSASPQGKSPLHF